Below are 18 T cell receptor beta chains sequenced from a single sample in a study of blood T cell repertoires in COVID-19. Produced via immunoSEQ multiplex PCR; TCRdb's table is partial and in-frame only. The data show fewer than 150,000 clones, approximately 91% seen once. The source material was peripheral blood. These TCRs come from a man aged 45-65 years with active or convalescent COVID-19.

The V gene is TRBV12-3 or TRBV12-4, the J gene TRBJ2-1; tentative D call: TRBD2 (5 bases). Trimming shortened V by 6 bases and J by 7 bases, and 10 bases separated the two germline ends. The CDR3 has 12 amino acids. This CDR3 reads CASSVLVNEQFF. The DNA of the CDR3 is TGTGCCAGCAGCGTACTAGTTAATGAGCAGTTCTTC.

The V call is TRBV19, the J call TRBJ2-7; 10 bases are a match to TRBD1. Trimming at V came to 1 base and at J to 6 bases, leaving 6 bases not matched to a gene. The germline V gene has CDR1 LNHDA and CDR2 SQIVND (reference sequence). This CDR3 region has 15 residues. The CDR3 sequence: CASSIASGQGSEQYF. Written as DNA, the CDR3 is TGTGCCAGTAGTATAGCCTCGGGACAGGGGAGCGAGCAGTACTTC. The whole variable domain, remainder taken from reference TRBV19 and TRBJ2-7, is DGGITQSPKYLFRKEGQNVTLSCEQNLNHDAMYWYRQDPGQGLRLIYYSQIVNDFQKGDIAEGYSVSREKKESFPLTVTSAQKNPTAFYLCASSIASGQGSEQYFGPGTRLTVT.

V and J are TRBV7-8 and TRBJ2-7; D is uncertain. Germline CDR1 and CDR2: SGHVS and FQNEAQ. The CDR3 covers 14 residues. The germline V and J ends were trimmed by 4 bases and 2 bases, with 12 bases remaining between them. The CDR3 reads CASSSRVPTYEQYF. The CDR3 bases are TGTGCCAGCAGCTCCCGGGTCCCGACCTACGAGCAGTACTTC.

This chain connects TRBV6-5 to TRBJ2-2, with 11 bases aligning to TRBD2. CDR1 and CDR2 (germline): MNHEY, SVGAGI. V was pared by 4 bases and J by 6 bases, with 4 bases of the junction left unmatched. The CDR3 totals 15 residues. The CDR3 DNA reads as TGTGCCAGCAGTTTAGCGGGAGGGCCCCCCGGGGAGCTGTTTTTT. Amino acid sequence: CASSLAGGPPGELFF.

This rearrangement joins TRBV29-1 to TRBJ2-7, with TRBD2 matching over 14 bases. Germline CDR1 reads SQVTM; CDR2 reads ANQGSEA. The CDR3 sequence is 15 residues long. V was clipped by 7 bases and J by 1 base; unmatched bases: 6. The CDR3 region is CSALGTSGRSYEQYF. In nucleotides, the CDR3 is TGCAGCGCCCTAGGGACTAGCGGGAGATCCTACGAGCAGTACTTC.

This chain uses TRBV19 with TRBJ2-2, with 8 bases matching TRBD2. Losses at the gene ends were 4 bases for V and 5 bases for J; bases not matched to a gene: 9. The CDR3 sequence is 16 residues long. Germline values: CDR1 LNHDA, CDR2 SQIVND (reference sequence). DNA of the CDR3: TGTGCCAGTAGTAGAATACTAGCGGCTCTAACCGGGGAGCTGTTTTTT. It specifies CASSRILAALTGELFF.

The CDR3 DNA reads TGCGCCAGCAGCTTAGGGGGGACAGGGATCCCCGGGGAGCTGTTTTTT. This translates into CASSLGGTGIPGELFF. The chain recombines TRBV5-1 with TRBJ2-2, with 9 bases fitting TRBD1. Germline V CDR1 and CDR2: SGHRS, YFSETQ. The CDR3 length is 16 residues. With 2 bases clipped from V and 6 bases from J, the junction kept 8 bases outside the gene matches. Looking up the rest from reference TRBV5-1 and TRBJ2-2 gives the full variable domain: KAGVTQTPRYLIKTRGQQVTLSCSPISGHRSVSWYQQTPGQGLQFLFEYFSETQRNKGNFPGRFSGRQFSNSRSEMNVSTLELGDSALYLCASSLGGTGIPGELFFGEGSRLTVL.

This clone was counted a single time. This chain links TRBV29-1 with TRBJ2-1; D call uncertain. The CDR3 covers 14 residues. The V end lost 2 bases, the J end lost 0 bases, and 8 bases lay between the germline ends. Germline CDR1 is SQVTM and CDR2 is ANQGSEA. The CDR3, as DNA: TGCAGCGTTGAATATCCCGGCTCCTACAATGAGCAGTTCTTC. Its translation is CSVEYPGSYNEQFF.

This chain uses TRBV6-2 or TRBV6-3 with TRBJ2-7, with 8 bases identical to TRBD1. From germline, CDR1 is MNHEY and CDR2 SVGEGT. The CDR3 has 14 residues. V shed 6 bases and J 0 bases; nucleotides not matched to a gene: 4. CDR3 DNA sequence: TGTGCCAGCAGCCGCAGGGGGCTCTCCTACGAGCAGTACTTC. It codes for CASSRRGLSYEQYF.

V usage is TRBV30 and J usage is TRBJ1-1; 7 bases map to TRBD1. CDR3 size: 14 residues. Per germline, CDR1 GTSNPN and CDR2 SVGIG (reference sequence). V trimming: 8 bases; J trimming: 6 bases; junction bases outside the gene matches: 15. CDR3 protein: CAADRVGMGPEAFF. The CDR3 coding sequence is TGTGCCGCCGACAGGGTCGGTATGGGACCTGAAGCTTTCTTT.

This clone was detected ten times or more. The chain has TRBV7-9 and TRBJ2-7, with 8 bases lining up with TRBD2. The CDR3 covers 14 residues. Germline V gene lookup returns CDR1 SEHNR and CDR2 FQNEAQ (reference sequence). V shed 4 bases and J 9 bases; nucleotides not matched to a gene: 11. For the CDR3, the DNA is TGTGCCAGCAGCTCACTAGCGGACGAATTTAGGCAGTACTTC. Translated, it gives CASSSLADEFRQYF.

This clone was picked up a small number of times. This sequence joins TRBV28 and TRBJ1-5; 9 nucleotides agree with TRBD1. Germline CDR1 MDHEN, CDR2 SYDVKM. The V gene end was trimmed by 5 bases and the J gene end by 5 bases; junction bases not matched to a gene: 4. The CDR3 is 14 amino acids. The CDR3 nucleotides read TGTGCCAGCAGTCCTACAGGGGGCGATCAGCCCCAGCATTTT. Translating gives CASSPTGGDQPQHF. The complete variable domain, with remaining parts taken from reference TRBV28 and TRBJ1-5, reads DVKVTQSSRYLVKRTGEKVFLECVQDMDHENMFWYRQDPGLGLRLIYFSYDVKMKEKGDIPEGYSVSREKKERFSLILESASTNQTSMYLCASSPTGGDQPQHFGDGTRLSIL.

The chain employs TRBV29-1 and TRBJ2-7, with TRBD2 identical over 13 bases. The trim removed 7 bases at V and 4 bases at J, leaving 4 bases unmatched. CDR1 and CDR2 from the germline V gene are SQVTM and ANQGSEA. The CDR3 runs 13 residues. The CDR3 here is CSGTLAGGYEQYF. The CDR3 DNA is TGCAGCGGGACACTAGCGGGAGGGTACGAGCAGTACTTC.

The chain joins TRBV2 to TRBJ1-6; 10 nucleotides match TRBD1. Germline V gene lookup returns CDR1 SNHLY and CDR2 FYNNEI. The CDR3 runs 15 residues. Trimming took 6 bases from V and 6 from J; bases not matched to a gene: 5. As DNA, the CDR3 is TGTGCCAGCAGCCCAGACAGGGGGCGTAATTCACCCCTCCACTTT. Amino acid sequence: CASSPDRGRNSPLHF.

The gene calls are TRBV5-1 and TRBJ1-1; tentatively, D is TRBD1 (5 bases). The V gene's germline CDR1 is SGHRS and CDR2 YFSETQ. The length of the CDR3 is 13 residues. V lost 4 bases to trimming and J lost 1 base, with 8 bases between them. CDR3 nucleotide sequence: TGCGCCAGCAGCGCGACAGAGAACACTGAAGCTTTCTTT. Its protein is CASSATENTEAFF.

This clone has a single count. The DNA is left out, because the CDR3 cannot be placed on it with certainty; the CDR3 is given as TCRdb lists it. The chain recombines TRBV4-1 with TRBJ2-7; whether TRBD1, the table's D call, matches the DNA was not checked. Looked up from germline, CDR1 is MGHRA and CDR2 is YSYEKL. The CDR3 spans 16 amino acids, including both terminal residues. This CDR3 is CASSQDWAGGAKWTYF.

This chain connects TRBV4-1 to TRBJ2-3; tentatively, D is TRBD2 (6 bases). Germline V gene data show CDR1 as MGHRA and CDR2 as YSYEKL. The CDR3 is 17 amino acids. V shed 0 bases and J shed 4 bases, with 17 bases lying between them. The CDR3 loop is CASSQEPARRGPDTQYF. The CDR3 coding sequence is TGCGCCAGCAGCCAAGAGCCCGCTAGGCGGGGCCCAGATACGCAGTATTTT.

The CDR3 spells CASSQGTSGNEQYF. The CDR3 DNA reads TGCGCCAGCAGCCAAGGGACTAGCGGGAACGAGCAGTACTTC. The genes are TRBV4-3 and TRBJ2-7; 12 bases are shared with TRBD2. The germline gives CDR1 LGHNA, CDR2 YSLEER. The V gene end was trimmed by 1 base and the J gene end by 5 bases; junction bases not matched to a gene: 0. The CDR3 loop spans 14 amino acids.